This TCR beta chain was obtained from a study of cytomegalovirus exposure and HLA in healthy donors. Study in general: Out of 398 genotyped donors, about 80% belonged to the Caucasian-associated ancestry cluster.

Germline assignment: CDR1 GTSNPN and CDR2 SVGIG (reference sequence). This CDR3 region has 17 residues. V was clipped by 4 bases and J by 4 bases; unmatched bases: 15. The PCR contained 60 Vbeta and 13 Jbeta primers. Measured with immunoSEQ multiplex PCR; TCRdb has only the in-frame clones, and not every one. The sample yields 150,000 to 200,000 clones, about 82% seen once. Source material: PBMCs. The receptor was isolated from a woman between 25 and 40 years old in good health and CMV-seropositive. The V and J genes are TRBV30 and TRBJ1-2; 10 bases align to TRBD1. CDR3 loop: CAWTRYFRDRGAYGYTF. The DNA for the CDR3 is TGTGCCTGGACTAGGTATTTCCGGGACAGGGGCGCCTATGGCTACACCTTC.